Listed below are T cell receptor beta chains from one sample, sequenced in a study of T cell changes during pregnancy in multiple sclerosis. The data were produced by immunoSEQ multiplex PCR, yet TCRdb's version contains in-frame clones alone and is incomplete. Of tens of thousands of clones listed, 90% were seen once; the top ten hold under 6.5%. The sequencing here drew on peripheral blood, taken after pregnancy. These receptors were obtained from a female donor in good health, enrolled as a control in a pregnancy study. The CDR3 runs from the conserved cysteine through the conserved F or W. D genes are given only for firm matches. Only part of the rows carry a size: once, few, many, or a class if the clone is expanded.

size,V,D,J,CDR3,DNA
NA,TRBV29-1,TRBD1,TRBJ2-3,CSPVLRGTGGRMRDTQYF,TGCAGCCCAGTCCTAAGAGGGACAGGGGGCCGAATGAGAGATACGCAGTATTTT
NA,TRBV9,NA,TRBJ2-7,CASSLQESSYEQYF,TGTGCCAGCAGCCTACAGGAGAGCTCCTACGAGCAGTACTTC
NA,TRBV23-1,NA,TRBJ2-7,CASSQSERAGVSRSSSYEQYF,TGCGCCAGCAGTCAATCGGAGCGCGCAGGGGTTAGCAGATCGTCGTCCTACGAGCAGTACTTC
NA,TRBV28,TRBD1,TRBJ1-2,CASSLGQGPTSNYGYTF,TGTGCCAGCAGTTTAGGACAGGGGCCTACGAGTAACTATGGCTACACCTTC
NA,TRBV4-1,TRBD1,TRBJ1-5,CASSHSTGFHQPQHF,TGCGCCAGCAGCCACTCGACAGGGTTCCATCAGCCCCAGCATTTT
NA,TRBV7-3,NA,TRBJ1-6,CASSRPGGPLHF,TGTGCCAGCAGCCGTCCCGGGGGGCCCCTCCACTTT
NA,TRBV2,NA,TRBJ1-3,CASRGLPNSGNTIYF,TGTGCCAGCAGGGGACTACCGAACTCTGGAAACACCATATATTTT
NA,TRBV30,NA,TRBJ1-2,CAWSVAQGSGYTF,TGTGCCTGGAGTGTAGCACAGGGTAGCGGCTACACCTTC
NA,TRBV5-1,NA,TRBJ1-4,CASSGSGATNEKLFF,TGCGCCAGCAGCGGGTCAGGTGCAACTAATGAAAAACTGTTTTTT
NA,TRBV5-6,NA,TRBJ1-2,CASSLSATGRYGYTF,TGTGCCAGCAGCTTGTCAGCTACAGGGCGCTATGGCTACACCTTC
NA,TRBV6-5,NA,TRBJ1-2,CASRSGSNYGYTF,TGTGCCAGCAGATCAGGGTCTAACTATGGCTACACCTTC
NA,TRBV7-8,TRBD2,TRBJ2-7,CASSHVAGSYEQYF,TGTGCCAGCAGCCACGTAGCGGGGAGCTACGAGCAGTACTTC
NA,TRBV6-5,TRBD1,TRBJ1-2,CASSPGTEDGYTF,TGTGCCAGCAGTCCCGGGACAGAAGATGGCTACACCTTC
few,TRBV6-6,NA,TRBJ2-7,CASTWTEPMEQYF,TGTGCCAGCACGTGGACAGAGCCTATGGAGCAGTACTTC
NA,TRBV27,TRBD1,TRBJ2-1,CASSLYRGNEQFF,TGTGCCAGCAGTTTATACAGGGGGAATGAGCAGTTCTTC
NA,TRBV11-3,NA,TRBJ2-1,CASSLDAGNEQFF,TGTGCCAGCAGCTTAGATGCGGGCAACGAGCAGTTCTTC
NA,TRBV6-4,TRBD2,TRBJ2-7,CASSDSGLAHSYEQYF,TGTGCCAGCAGTGACTCGGGACTAGCCCATTCCTACGAGCAGTACTTC
NA,TRBV5-1,TRBD2,TRBJ2-5,CASSLVLAGGPQETQYF,TGCGCCAGCAGCTTGGTACTAGCGGGGGGGCCCCAAGAGACCCAGTACTTC
few,TRBV2,TRBD1,TRBJ2-7,CASSSFGTEYEQYF,TGTGCCAGCAGTTCCTTCGGGACAGAGTACGAGCAGTACTTC
NA,TRBV7-8,TRBD1,TRBJ2-1,CASNPTLGGHEQFF,TGTGCCAGCAACCCAACCCTAGGGGGCCATGAGCAGTTCTTC
NA,TRBV30,TRBD1,TRBJ1-2,CACLPTRDRGPNYGYTF,TGTGCCTGCCTTCCAACCCGGGACAGAGGACCCAACTATGGCTACACCTTC
NA,TRBV21-1,NA,TRBJ2-7,CASSTQDSPRTFF,TGTGCCAGCAGCACCCAGGACAGTCCCCGCACATTCTTC
NA,TRBV5-1,NA,TRBJ2-7,CASSTQGISTYEQYF,TGCGCCAGCAGCACCCAGGGGATTTCAACCTACGAGCAGTACTTC
NA,TRBV5-1,TRBD1,TRBJ2-7,CASSLVQGGHEQYF,TGCGCCAGCAGCTTGGTACAGGGGGGCCACGAGCAGTACTTC
NA,TRBV29-1,TRBD1,TRBJ1-3,CSTRDSSGNTIYF,TGCAGCACCCGGGACAGCTCTGGAAACACCATATATTTT
NA,TRBV5-1,NA,TRBJ2-1,CASSLTGIPSYNEQFF,TGCGCCAGCAGCTTGACAGGTATCCCGAGTTACAATGAGCAGTTCTTC
NA,TRBV7-2,TRBD1,TRBJ2-3,CASSQGQRSTDTQYF,TGTGCCAGCAGCCAGGGACAGAGGAGCACAGATACGCAGTATTTT
once,TRBV29-1,NA,TRBJ1-3,CSATRGSGRNTIYF,TGCAGCGCCACCCGTGGGAGCGGGAGAAACACCATATATTTT
NA,TRBV10-3,NA,TRBJ2-3,CAISSGYSTDTQYF,TGTGCCATCAGTTCGGGTTACAGCACAGATACGCAGTATTTT
NA,TRBV7-9,TRBD2,TRBJ2-1,CASSPGSGRKDNEQFF,TGTGCCAGCAGCCCAGGGAGCGGGAGAAAGGACAATGAGCAGTTCTTC
NA,TRBV7-8,TRBD2,TRBJ2-1,CASSLTSGGVNEQFF,TGTGCCAGCAGCCTGACTAGCGGGGGTGTCAATGAGCAGTTCTTC
NA,TRBV27,TRBD2,TRBJ2-2,CASTLGLAGAFGGTGELFF,TGTGCCAGCACCTTGGGACTAGCGGGAGCGTTTGGCGGCACCGGGGAGCTGTTTTTT
NA,TRBV5-1,TRBD2,TRBJ2-7,CASGPSGSSYEQYF,TGCGCCAGTGGCCCTAGCGGGAGCTCCTACGAGCAGTACTTC
NA,TRBV6-4,TRBD1,TRBJ1-1,CASSGQGNTEAFF,TGTGCCAGCAGTGGACAGGGAAACACTGAAGCTTTCTTT
few,TRBV27,NA,TRBJ2-7,CASNPGPNREYEQYF,TGTGCCAGCAACCCAGGGCCCAACAGGGAGTACGAGCAGTACTTC
NA,TRBV4-3,NA,TRBJ1-2,CASSQESRQPLYGYTF,TGCGCCAGCAGCCAAGAATCGCGACAGCCGTTATATGGCTACACCTTC
NA,TRBV30,NA,TRBJ1-2,CAWSGTGQPLKGYTF,TGTGCCTGGAGTGGGACCGGACAACCTCTTAAGGGCTACACCTTC
NA,TRBV7-2,TRBD2,TRBJ2-1,CASSSTSGGNNEQFF,TGTGCCAGCAGCTCTACTAGCGGGGGGAACAATGAGCAGTTCTTC
NA,TRBV5-6,NA,TRBJ2-7,CASSLGDWREEQYF,TGTGCCAGCAGCTTGGGGGACTGGCGTGAAGAGCAGTACTTC
NA,TRBV27,TRBD2,TRBJ2-1,CASKLAGPNYNEQFF,TGTGCCAGCAAACTAGCGGGGCCGAACTACAATGAGCAGTTCTTC
NA,TRBV5-1,NA,TRBJ2-3,CASSLSATTDTQYF,TGCGCCAGCAGCTTGTCAGCGACCACAGATACGCAGTATTTT
once,TRBV2,NA,TRBJ1-4,CASSESRTDNEKLFF,TGTGCCAGCAGTGAAAGTAGGACAGATAATGAAAAACTGTTTTTT
once,TRBV10-3,TRBD2,TRBJ2-1,CAISRAGTSHNEQFF,TGTGCCATCAGCCGGGCCGGGACTAGTCACAATGAGCAGTTCTTC
NA,TRBV6-6,NA,TRBJ1-5,CASAYWGDQPQHF,TGTGCCAGCGCTTACTGGGGGGATCAGCCCCAGCATTTT
NA,TRBV6-5,NA,TRBJ1-2,CASSSEVYGYTF,TGTGCCAGCAGCAGCGAGGTTTATGGCTACACCTTC
NA,TRBV4-3,NA,TRBJ2-3,CASPLGGSTDTQYF,TGCGCCAGCCCGCTGGGGGGAAGCACAGATACGCAGTATTTT
once,TRBV28,TRBD2,TRBJ2-7,CASSPSGSSPYEYF,TGTGCCAGCAGTCCAAGCGGGAGTTCTCCCTACGAGTACTTC
NA,TRBV11-2,TRBD2,TRBJ2-1,CASSLGGGKNNEQFF,TGTGCCAGCAGCTTAGGGGGAGGGAAAAACAATGAGCAGTTCTTC
medium-sized,TRBV27,TRBD1,TRBJ1-1,CASKTGVTEAFF,TGTGCCAGCAAGACAGGGGTCACTGAAGCTTTCTTT
few,TRBV6-1,TRBD2,TRBJ2-5,CASSEGGILLAVPRQETQYF,TGTGCCAGCAGTGAGGGGGGGATCCTCCTAGCAGTTCCCCGCCAAGAGACCCAGTACTTC
NA,TRBV5-4,NA,TRBJ1-2,CASSLAGAGYGYTF,TGTGCCAGCAGCTTGGCAGGGGCCGGCTATGGCTACACCTTC
NA,TRBV7-3,NA,TRBJ1-1,CASSPQVNTEAFF,TGTGCCAGCAGCCCACAGGTGAACACTGAAGCTTTCTTT
NA,TRBV10-1,TRBD1,TRBJ2-5,CASSLDRGQETQYF,TGCGCCAGCAGCCTTGACAGGGGTCAAGAGACCCAGTACTTC
NA,TRBV6-4,NA,TRBJ2-2,CASGHLTGELFF,TGTGCCAGCGGACACTTAACCGGGGAGCTGTTTTTT
NA,TRBV5-3,TRBD1,TRBJ1-5,CARSLLRGRQPQHF,TGTGCCAGAAGCTTACTCAGGGGGCGACAGCCCCAGCATTTT
few,TRBV7-2,NA,TRBJ1-4,CASSPGGSNEKLFF,TGTGCCAGCAGCCCGGGGGGCTCTAATGAAAAACTGTTTTTT
NA,TRBV6-1,NA,TRBJ1-1,CASSTRGTEAFF,TGTGCCAGCAGTACTCGAGGAACTGAAGCTTTCTTT
NA,TRBV18,NA,TRBJ1-2,CASSPDKARGYTF,TGTGCCAGCTCTCCGGACAAAGCAAGGGGCTACACCTTC
NA,TRBV29-1,TRBD1,TRBJ2-1,CSARPRPGTGRNEQFF,TGCAGCGCCCGACCACGCCCCGGGACAGGGAGGAATGAGCAGTTCTTC